These T cell receptor beta chains were read from a single sample in a study of blood T cell repertoires in COVID-19. Here immunoSEQ multiplex PCR was the method, and the copy in TCRdb shows in-frame clones only, minus some. The sample records about 480,000 clones, roughly 85% being singletons. The source material was PBMCs or T cells enriched from blood (not recorded which). The receptors originated from a young woman with acute COVID-19. Each CDR3 is given with its conserved first and last residue. D genes are given only for firm matches. Not all rows give a size; the values are once, few, many and, for expanded clones, a class.

CDR3nt	CDR3aa	d_gene	abundance	v_gene	j_gene
TGTGCCGGGGGACAGCTGGCCGGGGAGCTGTTTTTT	CAGGQLAGELFF	TRBD1	NA	TRBV6-5	TRBJ2-2
TGCGCCAGCAGCTTGGCGGGCAGCGGGGGTCCCACAGATACGCAGTATTTT	CASSLAGSGGPTDTQYF	TRBD2	NA	TRBV5-1	TRBJ2-3
TGTGCCAGCAGCGATCGGACAGGGAGGTACGAGCAGTACTTC	CASSDRTGRYEQYF	TRBD1	few	TRBV11-1	TRBJ2-7
TGTGCCAGCAGTTTAATAGAAGGGGAGCTGTTTTTT	CASSLIEGELFF	NA	NA	TRBV28	TRBJ2-2
TGTGCCAGCAGCTTCGAGACTAGCGGGAGCGACGAGCAGTACTTC	CASSFETSGSDEQYF	TRBD2	NA	TRBV7-9	TRBJ2-7
TGTGCCAGCAGTGACGGGCCAGGGGTTTCCTACAATGAGCAGTTCTTC	CASSDGPGVSYNEQFF	NA	NA	TRBV6-4	TRBJ2-1
TGCGCCGGCCCACTAGGGCCGGAAGCTTTCTTT	CAGPLGPEAFF	NA	NA	TRBV23-1	TRBJ1-1
TGTGCCAGCAGCTCCAACTCCCGGGACAGGGTTTGGGAGACCCAGTACTTC	CASSSNSRDRVWETQYF	TRBD1	few	TRBV5-6	TRBJ2-5
TGTGCCAGCAGTTCCGGACAGCCCTCCTACGAGCAGTACTTC	CASSSGQPSYEQYF	NA	NA	TRBV6-5	TRBJ2-7
TGTGCCAGCAGTTACGGGGGGACCAATCAGCCCCAGCATTTT	CASSYGGTNQPQHF	NA	NA	TRBV6-5	TRBJ1-5
TGCAGCGCTGAAGAGGGTGGAGGGCGTGGCGAGACCCAGTACTTC	CSAEEGGGRGETQYF	NA	NA	TRBV29-1	TRBJ2-5
TGTGCCAGCAGCTTAGAGCTGTCCCTCTATGGCTACACCTTC	CASSLELSLYGYTF	NA	NA	TRBV7-9	TRBJ1-2
TGTGCCAGCAGCCAAGAACTACCGGGGGCCTACGAGCAGTACTTC	CASSQELPGAYEQYF	NA	NA	TRBV3-1/TRBV3-2	TRBJ2-7
TGTGCCAGCAGTTACGTCTCCGGGGAGCTGTTTTTT	CASSYVSGELFF	NA	NA	TRBV6-5	TRBJ2-2
TGTGCCAGCAGTCTCCAGACAGGGCTTAACTATGGCTACACCTTC	CASSLQTGLNYGYTF	TRBD1	once	TRBV27	TRBJ1-2
TGTGCCAGCACTCGGGAGACCGGGGAGCTGTTTTTT	CASTRETGELFF	NA	NA	TRBV6-6	TRBJ2-2
TGTGCCAGCAGCTTGGGGCTAGCGGGCCCAGATACGCAGTATTTT	CASSLGLAGPDTQYF	TRBD2	NA	TRBV5-8	TRBJ2-3
TGTGCCAGCAGCTTGGGGGACAGTTCTGGAGATGAGCAGTTCTTC	CASSLGDSSGDEQFF	TRBD1	NA	TRBV5-4	TRBJ2-1
TGTGCCAGCAGCTCGGACAGGGCTTACGCATCTGAGCAGTTCTTC	CASSSDRAYASEQFF	TRBD1	NA	TRBV5-6	TRBJ2-1